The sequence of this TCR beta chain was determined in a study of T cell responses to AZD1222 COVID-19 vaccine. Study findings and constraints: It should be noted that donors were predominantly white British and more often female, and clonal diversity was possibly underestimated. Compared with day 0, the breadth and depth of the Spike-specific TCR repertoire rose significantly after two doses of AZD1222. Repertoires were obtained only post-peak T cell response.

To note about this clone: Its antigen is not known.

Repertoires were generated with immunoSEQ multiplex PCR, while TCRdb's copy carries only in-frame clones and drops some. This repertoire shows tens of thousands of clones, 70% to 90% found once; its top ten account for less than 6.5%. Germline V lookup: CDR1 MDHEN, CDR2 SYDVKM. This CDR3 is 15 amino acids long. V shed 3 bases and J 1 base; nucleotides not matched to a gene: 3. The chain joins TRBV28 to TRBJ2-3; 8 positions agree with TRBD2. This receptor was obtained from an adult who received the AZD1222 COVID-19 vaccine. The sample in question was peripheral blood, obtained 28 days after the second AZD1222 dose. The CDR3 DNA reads TGTGCCAGCAGTTTCGGAGCGGGGGGCACAGATACGCAGTATTTT. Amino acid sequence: CASSFGAGGTDTQYF.